The clone carrying this T cell receptor beta chain was observed at least ten times. Antigen specificity is unknown. The CDR3 has 14 residues. CDR1 KGHSH and CDR2 LQKENI come from the germline V gene. V dropped 5 bases and J dropped 0 bases, with 10 bases sitting between them. The time point denotes: newly diagnosed GD, antithyroid drugs for less than 3 months. From PBMCs, RNA was extracted and then used to make the TCR library. Roughly 9.3 milliliters of peripheral blood were taken and placed in EDTA tubes. This sample is drawn from a study of regulatory T cells in long-lasting Graves disease. Study outcomes and limitations: Study of thyroid tissue was not done, with only peripheral blood studied.

According to the study, TCR beta libraries were built with iRepertoire HTBI primers and CDR3-region Arm-PCR. Original processing methods: Sample data revealed under 75 TRBV and over eleven TRBJ segments. TCRdb reprocessed the multiplex PCR reads via MiXCR and lists one record per CDR3 protein. For this entry, the V and J calls and clone size follow TCRdb and not the study's own pipeline. Altogether roughly 400,000 distinct CDR3 sequences are present, 15% being singletons, with the ten largest covering about 7.8%. The data also belong to a second study, concerning T cells in Graves' hyperthyroidism and ophthalmopathy. That paper notes: Blood also held most thyroid clonotypes expanded beyond 0.001.

The TCR originated in a woman in her forties with Graves disease. The rearrangement uses TRBV18 and TRBJ2-5; unclear D gene. The material sequenced was peripheral blood mononuclear cells (PBMCs), taken at new diagnosis, from a patient treated with antithyroid drugs. The CDR3 DNA sequence: TGTGCCAGCTCAGCCACAGTGAACCAAGAGACCCAGTACTTC. It translates to CASSATVNQETQYF.